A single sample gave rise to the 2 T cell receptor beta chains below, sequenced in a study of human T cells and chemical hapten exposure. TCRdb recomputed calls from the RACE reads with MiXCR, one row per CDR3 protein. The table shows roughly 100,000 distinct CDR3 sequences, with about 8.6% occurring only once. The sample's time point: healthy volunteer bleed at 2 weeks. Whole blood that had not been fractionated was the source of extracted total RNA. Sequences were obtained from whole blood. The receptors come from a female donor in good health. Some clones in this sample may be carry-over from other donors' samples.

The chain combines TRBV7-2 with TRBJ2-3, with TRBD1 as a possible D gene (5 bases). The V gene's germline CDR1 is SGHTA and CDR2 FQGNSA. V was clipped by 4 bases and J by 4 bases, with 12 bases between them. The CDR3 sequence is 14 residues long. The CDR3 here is CASSSMDTPDTQYF. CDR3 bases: TGTGCCAGCAGCTCGATGGACACCCCAGATACGCAGTATTTT.

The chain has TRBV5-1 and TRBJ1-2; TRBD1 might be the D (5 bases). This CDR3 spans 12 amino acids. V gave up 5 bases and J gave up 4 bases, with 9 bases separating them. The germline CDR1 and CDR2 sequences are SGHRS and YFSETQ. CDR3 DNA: TGCGCCAGCAGAGGGGCATTCTATGGCTACACCTTC. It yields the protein CASRGAFYGYTF.